This T cell receptor (beta chain) derives from a study of T cell changes during pregnancy in multiple sclerosis. The CDR3 consists of 13 residues. Trimming took 2 bases from V and 8 from J, leaving 9 bases between them. The germline V gene has CDR1 KGHSH and CDR2 LQKENI. Sequencing used immunoSEQ multiplex PCR; TCRdb keeps in-frame clones, though not all of them. Found here are about 77,000 clones, 89% of them singletons; the top ten hold under 2.5%. The source of this sequence is a female donor with multiple sclerosis, enrolled in a pregnancy study. The starting material was peripheral blood, obtained before pregnancy. The rearrangement links TRBV18 to TRBJ2-2; D possibly corresponds to TRBD2 (6 bases). The CDR3 DNA follows: TGTGCCAGCTCACCAATAGGGACTGGGGAGCTGTTTTTT. Translation gives CASSPIGTGELFF.